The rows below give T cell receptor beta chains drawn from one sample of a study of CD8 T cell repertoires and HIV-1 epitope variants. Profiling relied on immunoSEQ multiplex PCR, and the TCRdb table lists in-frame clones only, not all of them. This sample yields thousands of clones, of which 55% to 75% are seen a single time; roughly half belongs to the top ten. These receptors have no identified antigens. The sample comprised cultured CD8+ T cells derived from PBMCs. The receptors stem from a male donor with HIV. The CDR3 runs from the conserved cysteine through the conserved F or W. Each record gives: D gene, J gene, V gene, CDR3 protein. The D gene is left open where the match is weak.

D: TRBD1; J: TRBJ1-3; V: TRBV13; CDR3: CASSPDRDGRNTIYF
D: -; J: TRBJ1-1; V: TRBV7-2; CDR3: CASSPAGIGTEAFF
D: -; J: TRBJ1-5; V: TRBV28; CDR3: CASSGQRNQPQHF
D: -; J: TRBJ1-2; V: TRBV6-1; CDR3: CASSPWGAGYGYTF
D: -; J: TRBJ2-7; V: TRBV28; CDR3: CASSLGRVGYEQYF
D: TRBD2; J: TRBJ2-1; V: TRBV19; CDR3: CASSIQPGLAGDFLDEQFF
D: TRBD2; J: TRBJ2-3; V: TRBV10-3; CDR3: CAISELAGGPVLADTQYF
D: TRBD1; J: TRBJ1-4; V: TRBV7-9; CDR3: CASSFPGQPNEKLFF
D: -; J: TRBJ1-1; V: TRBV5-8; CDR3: CASSLGYPEAFF
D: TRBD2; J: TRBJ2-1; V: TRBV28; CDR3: CASSLLLAGGRDEQFF
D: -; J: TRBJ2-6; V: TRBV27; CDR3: CASSSGANVLTF
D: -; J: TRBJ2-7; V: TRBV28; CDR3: CASSSGLSDYEQYF
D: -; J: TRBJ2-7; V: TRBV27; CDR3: CASSLSLGTLSYEQYF
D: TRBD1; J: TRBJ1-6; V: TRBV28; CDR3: CASKLMGQWDSPLHF
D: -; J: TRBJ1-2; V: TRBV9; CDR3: CASSVVQDSPYGYTF
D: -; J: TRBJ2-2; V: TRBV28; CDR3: CASSIMGGELFF
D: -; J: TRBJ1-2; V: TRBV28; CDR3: CASSLGGSYGYTF
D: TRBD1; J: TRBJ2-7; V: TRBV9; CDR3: CASSVSTGSYEQYF